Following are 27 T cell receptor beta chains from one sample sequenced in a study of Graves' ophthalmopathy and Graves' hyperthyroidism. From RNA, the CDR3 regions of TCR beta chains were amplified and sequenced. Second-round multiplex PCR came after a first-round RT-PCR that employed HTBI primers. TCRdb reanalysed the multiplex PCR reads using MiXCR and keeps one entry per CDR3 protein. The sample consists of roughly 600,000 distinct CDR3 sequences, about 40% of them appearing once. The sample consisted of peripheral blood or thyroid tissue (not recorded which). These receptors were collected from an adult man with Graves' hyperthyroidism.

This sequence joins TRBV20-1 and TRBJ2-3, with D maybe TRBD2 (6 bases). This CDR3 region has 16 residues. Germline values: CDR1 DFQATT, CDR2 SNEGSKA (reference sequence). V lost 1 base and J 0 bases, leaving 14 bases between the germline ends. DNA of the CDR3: TGCAGTGCTAGAGCTTGGGGGGAAACGAGCACAGATACGCAGTATTTT. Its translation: CSARAWGETSTDTQYF.

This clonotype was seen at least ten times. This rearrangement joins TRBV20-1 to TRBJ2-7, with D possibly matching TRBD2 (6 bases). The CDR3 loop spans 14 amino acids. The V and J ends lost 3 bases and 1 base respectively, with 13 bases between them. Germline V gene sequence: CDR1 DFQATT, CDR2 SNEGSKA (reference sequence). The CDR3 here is CSASPGTQSYEQYF. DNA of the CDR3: TGCAGTGCTAGTCCCGGGACTCAATCCTACGAGCAGTACTTC.

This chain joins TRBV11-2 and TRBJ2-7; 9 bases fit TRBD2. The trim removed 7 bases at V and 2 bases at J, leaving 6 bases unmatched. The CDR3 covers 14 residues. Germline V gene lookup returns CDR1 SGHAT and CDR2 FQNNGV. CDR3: CASTPSGETYEQYF. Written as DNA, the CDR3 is TGTGCCAGCACCCCTAGCGGGGAGACCTACGAGCAGTACTTC.

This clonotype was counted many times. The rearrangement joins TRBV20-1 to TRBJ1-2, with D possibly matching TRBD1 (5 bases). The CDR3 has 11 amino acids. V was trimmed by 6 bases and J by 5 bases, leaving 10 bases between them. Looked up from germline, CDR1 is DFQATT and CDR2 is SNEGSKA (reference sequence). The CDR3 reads CSADSRYGYTF. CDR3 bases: TGCAGTGCCGACAGTCGATATGGCTACACCTTC.

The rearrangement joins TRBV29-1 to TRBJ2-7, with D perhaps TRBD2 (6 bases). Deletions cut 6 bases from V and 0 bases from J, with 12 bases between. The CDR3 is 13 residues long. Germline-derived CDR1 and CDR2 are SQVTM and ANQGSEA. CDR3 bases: TGCAGCGTAGATGGGGGGAGCTCCTACGAGCAGTACTTC. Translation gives CSVDGGSSYEQYF.

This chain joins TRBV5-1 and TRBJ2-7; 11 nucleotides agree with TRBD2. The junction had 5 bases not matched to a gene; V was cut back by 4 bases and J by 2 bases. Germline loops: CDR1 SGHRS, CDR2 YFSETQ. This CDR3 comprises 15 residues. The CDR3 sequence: CASSVVAGGPYEQYF. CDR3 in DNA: TGCGCCAGCAGCGTGGTAGCGGGGGGGCCCTACGAGCAGTACTTC.

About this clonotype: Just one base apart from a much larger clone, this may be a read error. This chain's CDR3 is CASSRQRDSDQPQHF. CDR3 bases: TGTGCCAGCAGTCGACAGCGAGATAGCGATCAGCCCCAGCATTTT. The V and J genes are TRBV12-3 or TRBV12-4 and TRBJ1-5; the D gene is possibly TRBD1 (5 bases). The CDR3 totals 15 residues.

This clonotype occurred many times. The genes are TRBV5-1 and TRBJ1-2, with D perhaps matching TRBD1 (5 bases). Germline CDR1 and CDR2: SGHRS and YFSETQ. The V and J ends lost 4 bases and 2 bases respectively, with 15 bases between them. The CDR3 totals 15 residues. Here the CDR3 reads CASSPTGPMNYGYTF. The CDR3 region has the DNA TGCGCCAGCAGCCCCACGGGACCTATGAACTATGGCTACACCTTC.

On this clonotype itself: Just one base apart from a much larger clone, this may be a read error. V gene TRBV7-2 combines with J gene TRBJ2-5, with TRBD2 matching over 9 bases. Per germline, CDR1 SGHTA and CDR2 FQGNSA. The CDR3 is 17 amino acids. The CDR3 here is CAGSLEEVRGGRETQYF. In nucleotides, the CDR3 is TGTGCCGGCAGCTTAGAGGAGGTGCGGGGGGGAAGAGAGACCCAGTACTTC. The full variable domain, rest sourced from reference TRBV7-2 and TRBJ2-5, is GAGVSQSPSNKVTEKGKDVELRCDPISGHTALYWYRQSLGQGLEFLIYFQGNSAPDKSGLPSDRFSAERTGGSVSTLTIQRTQQEDSAVYLCAGSLEEVRGGRETQYFGPGTRLLVL.

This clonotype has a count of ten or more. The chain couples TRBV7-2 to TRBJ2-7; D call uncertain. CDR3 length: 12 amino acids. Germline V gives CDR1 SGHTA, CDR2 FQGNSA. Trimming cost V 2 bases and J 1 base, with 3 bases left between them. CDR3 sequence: CASSLTSYEQYF. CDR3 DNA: TGTGCCAGCAGCTTAACGTCCTACGAGCAGTACTTC.

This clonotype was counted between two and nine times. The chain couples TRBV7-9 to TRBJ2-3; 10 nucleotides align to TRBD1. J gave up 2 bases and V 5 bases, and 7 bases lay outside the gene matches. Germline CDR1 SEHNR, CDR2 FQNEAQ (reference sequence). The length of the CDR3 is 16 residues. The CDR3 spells CASSTRTGGVTDTQYF. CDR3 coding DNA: TGTGCCAGCAGCACCCGGACAGGGGGTGTCACAGATACGCAGTATTTT. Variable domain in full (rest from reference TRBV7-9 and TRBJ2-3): DTGVSQNPRHKITKRGQNVTFRCDPISEHNRLYWYRQTLGQGPEFLTYFQNEAQLEKSRLLSDRFSAERPKGSFSTLEIQRTEQGDSAMYLCASSTRTGGVTDTQYFGPGTRLTVL.

Written as DNA, the CDR3 is TGTGCCAGCAGGGCCGACGGGGGGACCTACAATGAGCAGTTCTTC. Translated: CASRADGGTYNEQFF. The J gene is TRBJ2-1, the V gene TRBV7-8, with 7 bases fitting TRBD2. The CDR3 loop spans 15 amino acids. Germline V CDR1 and CDR2: SGHVS, FQNEAQ. The V segment lost 6 bases and the J segment 2 bases; nucleotides outside the gene matches: 7.

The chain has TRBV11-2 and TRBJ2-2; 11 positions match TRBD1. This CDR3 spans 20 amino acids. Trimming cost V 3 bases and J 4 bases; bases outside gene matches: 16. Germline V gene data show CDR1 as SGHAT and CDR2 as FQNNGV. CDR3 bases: TGTGCCAGCAGCTTGGGCTTAGGGACAGGGGGTTTAGGGTCCACCGGGGAGCTGTTTTTT. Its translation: CASSLGLGTGGLGSTGELFF.

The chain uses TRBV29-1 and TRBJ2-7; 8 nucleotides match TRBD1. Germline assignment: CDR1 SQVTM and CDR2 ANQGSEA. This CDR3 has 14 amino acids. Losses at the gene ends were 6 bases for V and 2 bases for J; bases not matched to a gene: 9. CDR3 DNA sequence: TGCAGCGTCCGAGTCGGGACAGGCCCCTACGAGCAGTACTTC. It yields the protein CSVRVGTGPYEQYF.

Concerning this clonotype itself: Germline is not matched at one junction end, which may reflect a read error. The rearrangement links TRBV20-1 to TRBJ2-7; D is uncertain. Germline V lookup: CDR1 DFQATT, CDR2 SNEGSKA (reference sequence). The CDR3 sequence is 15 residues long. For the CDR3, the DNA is TGCAGCGCTAGAGGTCATCTGCGGACGTCCTACGAGCAGTACTTC. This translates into CSARGHLRTSYEQYF.

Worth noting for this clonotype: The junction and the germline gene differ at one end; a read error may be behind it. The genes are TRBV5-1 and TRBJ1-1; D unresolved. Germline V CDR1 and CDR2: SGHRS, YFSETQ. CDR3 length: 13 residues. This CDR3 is CASSLAIGGEAFF. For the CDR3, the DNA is TGTGCCAGCAGCTTGGCCATCGGTGGTGAAGCTTTCTTT. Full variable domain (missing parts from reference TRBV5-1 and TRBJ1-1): KAGVTQTPRYLIKTRGQQVTLSCSPISGHRSVSWYQQTPGQGLQFLFEYFSETQRNKGNFPGRFSGRQFSNSRSEMNVSTLELGDSALYLCASSLAIGGEAFFGQGTRLTVV.

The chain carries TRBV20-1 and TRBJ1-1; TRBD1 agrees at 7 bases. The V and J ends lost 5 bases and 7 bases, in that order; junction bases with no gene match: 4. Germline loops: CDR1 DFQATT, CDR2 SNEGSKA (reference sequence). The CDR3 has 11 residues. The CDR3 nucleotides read TGCAGTGCTCCACGGACAGGTGAAGCTTTCTTT. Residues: CSAPRTGEAFF.

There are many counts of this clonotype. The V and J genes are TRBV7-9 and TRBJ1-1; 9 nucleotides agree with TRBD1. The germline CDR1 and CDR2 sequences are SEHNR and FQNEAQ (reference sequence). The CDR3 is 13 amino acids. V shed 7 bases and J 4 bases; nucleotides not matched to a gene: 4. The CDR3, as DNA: TGTGCCAGCATCCCGACAGGGGGCACTGAAGCTTTCTTT. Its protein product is CASIPTGGTEAFF.

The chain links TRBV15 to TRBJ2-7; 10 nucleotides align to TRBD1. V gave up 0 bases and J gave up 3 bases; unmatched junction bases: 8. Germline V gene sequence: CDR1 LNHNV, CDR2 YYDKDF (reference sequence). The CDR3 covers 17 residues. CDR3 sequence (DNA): TGTGCCACCAGCAGAGATCTCTATAGGGACAGGGGCTACGAGCAGTACTTC. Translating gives CATSRDLYRDRGYEQYF.

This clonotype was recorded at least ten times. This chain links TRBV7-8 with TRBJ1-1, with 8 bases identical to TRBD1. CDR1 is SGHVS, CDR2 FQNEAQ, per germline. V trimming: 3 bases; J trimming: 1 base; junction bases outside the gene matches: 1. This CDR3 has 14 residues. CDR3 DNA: TGTGCCAGCAGCTTGCAGGGGGCGAACACTGAAGCTTTCTTT. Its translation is CASSLQGANTEAFF.

The CDR3 nucleotides read TGTGCCAGCAGCTTAAACAGGGGAGGAAACACTGAAGCTTTCTTT. Translated: CASSLNRGGNTEAFF. The rearrangement uses TRBV7-9 and TRBJ1-1, with 7 bases fitting TRBD1. V shed 2 bases and J 2 bases; nucleotides not matched to a gene: 5. The germline V gene encodes CDR1 SEHNR and CDR2 FQNEAQ (reference sequence). The CDR3 has 15 residues.

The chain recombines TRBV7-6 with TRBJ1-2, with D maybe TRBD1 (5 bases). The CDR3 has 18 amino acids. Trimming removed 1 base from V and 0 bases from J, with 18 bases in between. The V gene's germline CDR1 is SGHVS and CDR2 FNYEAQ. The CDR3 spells CASSLDRPAGGANYGYTF. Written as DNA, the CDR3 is TGTGCCAGCAGCTTAGATCGGCCAGCGGGGGGAGCTAACTATGGCTACACCTTC.

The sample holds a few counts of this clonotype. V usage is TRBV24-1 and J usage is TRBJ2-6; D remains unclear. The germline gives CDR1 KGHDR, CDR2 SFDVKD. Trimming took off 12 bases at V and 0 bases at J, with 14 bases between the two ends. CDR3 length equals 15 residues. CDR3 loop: CAWSLRASGANVLTF. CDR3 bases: TGTGCCTGGAGTTTACGGGCCTCTGGGGCCAACGTCCTGACTTTC.

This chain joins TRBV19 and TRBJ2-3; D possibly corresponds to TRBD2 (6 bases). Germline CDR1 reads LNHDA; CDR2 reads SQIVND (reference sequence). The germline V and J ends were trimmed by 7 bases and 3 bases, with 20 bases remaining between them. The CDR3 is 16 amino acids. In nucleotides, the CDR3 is TGTGCCAGTACCCCTGAGGGACTTGACTTTACAGATACGCAGTATTTT. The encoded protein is CASTPEGLDFTDTQYF.

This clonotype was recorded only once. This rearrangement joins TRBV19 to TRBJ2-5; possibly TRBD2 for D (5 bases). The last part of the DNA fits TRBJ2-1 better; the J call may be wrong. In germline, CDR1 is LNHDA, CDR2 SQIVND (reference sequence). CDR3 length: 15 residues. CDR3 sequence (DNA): TGTGCCAGTAGTATATCACCCGGACTTAACAATGAGCAGTTCTTC. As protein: CASSISPGLNNEQFF.

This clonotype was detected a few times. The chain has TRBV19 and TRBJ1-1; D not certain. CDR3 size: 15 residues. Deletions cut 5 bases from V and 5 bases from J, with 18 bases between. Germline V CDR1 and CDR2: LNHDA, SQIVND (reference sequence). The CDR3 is CASSSHLGDGTEAFF. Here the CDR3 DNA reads TGTGCCAGTAGTTCCCATTTGGGAGACGGTACTGAAGCTTTCTTT.

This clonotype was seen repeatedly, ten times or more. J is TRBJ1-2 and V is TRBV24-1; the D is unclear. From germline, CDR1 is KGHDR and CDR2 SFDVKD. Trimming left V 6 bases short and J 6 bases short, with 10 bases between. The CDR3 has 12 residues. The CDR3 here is CATSWAGNGYTF. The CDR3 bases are TGTGCCACCAGTTGGGCAGGCAATGGCTACACCTTC.